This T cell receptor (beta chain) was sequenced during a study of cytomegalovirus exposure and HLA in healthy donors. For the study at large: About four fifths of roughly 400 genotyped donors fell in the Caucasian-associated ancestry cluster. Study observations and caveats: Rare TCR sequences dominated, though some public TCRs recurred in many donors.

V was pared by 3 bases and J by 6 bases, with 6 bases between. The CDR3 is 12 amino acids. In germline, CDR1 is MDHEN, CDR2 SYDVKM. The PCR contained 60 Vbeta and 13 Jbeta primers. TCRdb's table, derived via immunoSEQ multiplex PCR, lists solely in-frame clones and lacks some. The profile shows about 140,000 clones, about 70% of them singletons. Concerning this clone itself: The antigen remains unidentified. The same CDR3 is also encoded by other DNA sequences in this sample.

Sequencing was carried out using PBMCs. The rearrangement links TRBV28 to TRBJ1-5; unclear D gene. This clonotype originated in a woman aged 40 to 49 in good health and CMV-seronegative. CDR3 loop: CASSLGGQPQHF. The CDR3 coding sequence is TGTGCCAGCAGTTTGGGAGGTCAGCCCCAGCATTTT.